Below, 14 T cell receptor beta chains from the same sample are listed, as sequenced in a study of regulatory T cells in long-lasting Graves disease. Time point of the sample: persistent/refractory GD, antithyroid drugs over 5 years with positive TRAb. The TCR library was prepared using RNA isolated from PBMCs. Construction of TCR beta libraries relied on iRepertoire HTBI primers and on Arm-PCR targeting CDR3 regions. Each CDR3 protein gets one entry after TCRdb re-called the multiplex PCR reads with MiXCR. Of roughly 300,000 distinct CDR3 sequences listed, 22% are singletons. The specimen comprised peripheral blood mononuclear cells (PBMCs), sampled when the disease was refractory, from a patient treated with antithyroid drugs. The source of these receptors is a female donor with Graves disease.

The chain combines TRBV30 with TRBJ2-2, with D unresolved. Trimming shortened V by 3 bases and J by 3 bases, and 5 bases separated the two germline ends. The CDR3 extends over 12 amino acids. Germline CDR1 GTSNPN, CDR2 SVGIG (reference sequence). CDR3 sequence reads: CAWRLYTGELFF. The CDR3 DNA sequence: TGTGCCTGGAGGCTCTACACCGGGGAGCTGTTTTTT.

This clonotype was recorded many times. This chain uses TRBV28 with TRBJ1-2; 7 nucleotides align to TRBD1. Trimming removed 3 bases from V and 8 bases from J; junction bases left unmatched: 9. The CDR3 sequence is 14 residues long. Germline values: CDR1 MDHEN, CDR2 SYDVKM. In DNA form, the CDR3 reads TGTGCCAGCAGTTTGAGGCAGGGGGTCACGGGCTACACCTTC. Translation gives CASSLRQGVTGYTF.

The table lists this clonotype with a few counts. The chain employs TRBV28 and TRBJ1-6; D gene ambiguous. Trimming pared 5 bases from V and 2 bases from J, leaving 16 bases between. Germline V CDR1 and CDR2: MDHEN, SYDVKM. The CDR3 extends over 17 amino acids. The DNA of the CDR3 is TGTGCCAGCAGTCCCCGGACCGATTTTCCCTATAATTCACCCCTCCACTTT. Translating gives CASSPRTDFPYNSPLHF. The full variable domain, with the rest looked up from reference TRBV28 and TRBJ1-6, is DVKVTQSSRYLVKRTGEKVFLECVQDMDHENMFWYRQDPGLGLRLIYFSYDVKMKEKGDIPEGYSVSREKKERFSLILESASTNQTSMYLCASSPRTDFPYNSPLHFGNGTRLTVT.

This clonotype has a handful of counts. The chain is built from TRBV19 and TRBJ1-5; D gene unclear. This CDR3 contains 16 residues. Germline CDR1 reads LNHDA; CDR2 reads SQIVND (reference sequence). V lost 0 bases and J 1 base, leaving 10 bases between the germline ends. Written as DNA, the CDR3 is TGTGCCAGTAGTATAGATCGCAGGTCCAGCAATCAGCCCCAGCATTTT. Protein sequence: CASSIDRRSSNQPQHF. The entire variable domain, with the rest obtained from reference TRBV19 and TRBJ1-5, is as follows: DGGITQSPKYLFRKEGQNVTLSCEQNLNHDAMYWYRQDPGQGLRLIYYSQIVNDFQKGDIAEGYSVSREKKESFPLTVTSAQKNPTAFYLCASSIDRRSSNQPQHFGDGTRLSIL.

Ten or more counts support this clonotype. The chain's CDR3 is CASSLSGGEETQYF. Here the CDR3 DNA reads TGTGCCAGCAGCCTTAGCGGTGGCGAGGAGACCCAGTACTTC. The chain uses TRBV14 and TRBJ2-5, with a weak D call TRBD2 (6 bases). The V gene lost 4 bases and the J gene lost 5 bases, with 14 bases spanning the gap. Germline lookup yields CDR1 SGHDN and CDR2 FVKESK. CDR3 size: 14 residues.

This clonotype was detected many times. This chain joins TRBV29-1 and TRBJ2-5; D is perhaps TRBD2 (5 bases). The length of the CDR3 is 12 residues. Germline V gene sequence: CDR1 SQVTM, CDR2 ANQGSEA. Trimming took 3 bases from V and 5 from J, leaving 10 bases between them. The CDR3 spells CSVEEEGETQYF. The DNA for the CDR3 is TGCAGCGTTGAGGAGGAAGGGGAGACCCAGTACTTC. The full variable domain, in which reference TRBV29-1 and TRBJ2-5 provide the parts outside the CDR3, is SAVISQKPSRDICQRGTSLTIQCQVDSQVTMMFWYRQQPGQSLTLIATANQGSEATYESGFVIDKFPISRPNLTFSTLTVSNMSPEDSSIYLCSVEEEGETQYFGPGTRLLVL.

This chain links TRBV28 with TRBJ2-1, with D possibly being TRBD2 (5 bases). Germline V gives CDR1 MDHEN, CDR2 SYDVKM. The CDR3 spans 14 residues. The V and J ends lost 4 bases and 1 base respectively, with 8 bases between them. The DNA for the CDR3 is TGTGCCAGCAGTTGGAGCGGATCCTACAATGAGCAGTTCTTC. Translating it yields CASSWSGSYNEQFF.

The V and J genes are TRBV5-1 and TRBJ2-1; 7 nucleotides align to TRBD1. This CDR3 contains 16 residues. Germline lookup yields CDR1 SGHRS and CDR2 YFSETQ. With V trimmed by 1 base and J by 3 bases, 7 bases remained unmatched. CDR3 sequence: CASSLYKGAYYNEQFF. CDR3 coding DNA: TGCGCCAGCAGCTTGTATAAGGGGGCGTACTACAATGAGCAGTTCTTC.

The rearrangement links TRBV7-9 to TRBJ1-2, with a tentative D call TRBD1 (5 bases). The V gene's germline CDR1 is SEHNR and CDR2 FQNEAQ (reference sequence). The CDR3 length is 15 residues. The V end lost 1 base, the J end lost 10 bases, and 19 bases lay between the germline ends. The CDR3 DNA follows: TGTGCCAGCAGCTTAGGTGGGCTGGCAGGGAAAGACTACACCTTC. Residues: CASSLGGLAGKDYTF.

J is TRBJ2-7 and V is TRBV20-1, with D possibly TRBD2 on 5 matching bases. Trimming removed 1 base at V and 1 base at J, with 11 bases between. The CDR3 runs to 14 residues. Looked up from germline, CDR1 is DFQATT and CDR2 is SNEGSKA (reference sequence). CDR3 residues: CSARGTGQSYEQYF. The CDR3, as DNA: TGCAGTGCTAGAGGGACTGGTCAGTCCTACGAGCAGTACTTC.

This clonotype appeared a few times. J is TRBJ2-5 and V is TRBV6-1; 8 bases map to TRBD2. The germline CDR1 and CDR2 sequences are MNHNS and SASEGT. This CDR3 comprises 13 residues. The trim removed 7 bases at V and 2 bases at J, leaving 3 bases unmatched. This CDR3 reads CASMSGSQETQYF. The CDR3 coding sequence is TGTGCCAGCATGAGCGGGAGTCAAGAGACCCAGTACTTC.

The chain links TRBV6-1 to TRBJ1-4; no reliable D call. V lost 7 bases, J lost 8 bases, and 14 bases lay in between. Per the germline V gene, CDR1 is MNHNS and CDR2 is SASEGT. The CDR3 is 13 amino acids. The CDR3 is CASKHPMGEKLFF. CDR3 DNA sequence: TGTGCCAGCAAACATCCAATGGGGGAAAAACTGTTTTTT.

This clonotype was observed a few times. The chain couples TRBV6-1 to TRBJ1-5; D possibly corresponds to TRBD1 (5 bases). Germline CDR1 reads MNHNS; CDR2 reads SASEGT. Trimming took off 7 bases at V and 4 bases at J, with 20 bases between the two ends. This CDR3 region has 16 residues. The CDR3, as DNA: TGTGCCAGCACTAATAGCCGGGACCCTAAAAATCAGCCCCAGCATTTT. It translates to CASTNSRDPKNQPQHF.

This clonotype appeared many times. The chain couples TRBV28 to TRBJ1-5, with 7 bases aligning to TRBD1. V trimming: 5 bases; J trimming: 0 bases; junction bases outside the gene matches: 7. Germline V lookup: CDR1 MDHEN, CDR2 SYDVKM. CDR3 size: 16 residues. The CDR3 nucleotides are TGTGCCAGCAGTCCCTCGACAGGGTATAGCAATCAGCCCCAGCATTTT. It is translated as CASSPSTGYSNQPQHF.